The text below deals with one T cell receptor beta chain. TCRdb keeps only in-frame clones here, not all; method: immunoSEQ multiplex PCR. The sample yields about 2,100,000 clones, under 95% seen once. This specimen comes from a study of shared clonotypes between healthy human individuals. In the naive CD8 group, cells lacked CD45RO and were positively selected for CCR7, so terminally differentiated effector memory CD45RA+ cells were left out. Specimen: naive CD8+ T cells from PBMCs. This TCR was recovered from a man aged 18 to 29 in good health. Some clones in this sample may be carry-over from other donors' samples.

The DNA for the CDR3 is TGTGCCAGCAATACCAACCGAGGCGGGTTTTACGAGCAGTACTTC. Translation gives CASNTNRGGFYEQYF. The chain uses TRBV6-1 and TRBJ2-7, with TRBD2 as a possible D gene (5 bases). Germline V gene lookup returns CDR1 MNHNS and CDR2 SASEGT. The CDR3 contains 15 residues. Trimming stripped 7 bases from V and 4 bases from J, with 20 bases between.